The T cell receptor (beta chain) under discussion was sequenced for a study of blood T cell repertoires in COVID-19. Study at large: Samples representing acute and convalescent COVID-19 were sourced from the United States, Italy and Spain. Nucleic acid was either cDNA or gDNA, and it came from T cells, B-cell-depleted T cells, or PBMCs.

Participants came from some 23 US areas, aged about 18 to 90 years. Clinical history reported by participants formed the basis on which cohorts were assigned. V trimming: 1 base; J trimming: 13 bases; junction bases outside the gene matches: 16. This CDR3 region has 16 residues. Germline CDR1 MNHNS, CDR2 SASEGT. Here immunoSEQ multiplex PCR was the method, and the copy in TCRdb shows in-frame clones only, minus some. Among roughly 250,000 clones listed, around 85% were seen once. The sequenced sample consisted of PBMCs or T cells enriched from blood (not recorded which). The V call is TRBV6-1, the J call TRBJ2-5; 9 bases map to TRBD2. The clonotype was recovered from a woman aged 35 to 49 with acute COVID-19. The CDR3 nucleotides are TGTGCCAGCAGTGAAGGGGAGGCGGGAGGGCCTTCTTATCTGTACTTC. This gives the protein CASSEGEAGGPSYLYF.